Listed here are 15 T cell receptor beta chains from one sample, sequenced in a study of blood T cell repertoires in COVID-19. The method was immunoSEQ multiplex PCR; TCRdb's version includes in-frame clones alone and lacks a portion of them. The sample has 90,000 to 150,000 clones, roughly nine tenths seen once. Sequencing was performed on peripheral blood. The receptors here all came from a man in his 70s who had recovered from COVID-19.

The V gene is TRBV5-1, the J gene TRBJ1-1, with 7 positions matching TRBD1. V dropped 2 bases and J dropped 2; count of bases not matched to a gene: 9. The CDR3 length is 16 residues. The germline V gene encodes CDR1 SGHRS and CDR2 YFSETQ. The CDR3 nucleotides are TGCGCCAGCAGCTTTTTAGGACAGGCCCTCAACACTGAAGCTTTCTTT. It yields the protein CASSFLGQALNTEAFF.

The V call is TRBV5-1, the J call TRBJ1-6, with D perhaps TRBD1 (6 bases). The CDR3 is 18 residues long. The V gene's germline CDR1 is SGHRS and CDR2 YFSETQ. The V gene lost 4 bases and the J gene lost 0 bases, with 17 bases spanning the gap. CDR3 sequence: CASSPQGWESSYNSPLHF. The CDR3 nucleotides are TGCGCCAGCAGCCCCCAGGGGTGGGAGAGCTCCTATAATTCACCCCTCCACTTT.

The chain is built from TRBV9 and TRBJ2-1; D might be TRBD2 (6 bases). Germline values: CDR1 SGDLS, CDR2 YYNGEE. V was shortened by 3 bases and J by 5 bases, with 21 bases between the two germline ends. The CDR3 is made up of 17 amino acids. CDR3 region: CASSASGTPKVHNEQFF. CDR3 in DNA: TGTGCCAGCAGCGCTTCCGGGACTCCAAAGGTCCACAATGAGCAGTTCTTC.

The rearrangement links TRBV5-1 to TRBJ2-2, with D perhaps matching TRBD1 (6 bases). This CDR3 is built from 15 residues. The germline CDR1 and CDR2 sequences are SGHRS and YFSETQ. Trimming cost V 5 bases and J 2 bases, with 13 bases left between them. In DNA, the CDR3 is TGCGCCAGCAGGACAGGTGGGGGAAACACCGGGGAGCTGTTTTTT. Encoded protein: CASRTGGGNTGELFF.

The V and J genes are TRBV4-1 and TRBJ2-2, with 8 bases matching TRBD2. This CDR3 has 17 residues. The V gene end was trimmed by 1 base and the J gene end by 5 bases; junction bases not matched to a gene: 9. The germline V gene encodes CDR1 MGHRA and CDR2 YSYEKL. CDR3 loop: CASSQGGRGARTGELFF. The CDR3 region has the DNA TGCGCCAGCAGCCAAGGGGGGCGGGGGGCGAGGACCGGGGAGCTGTTTTTT.

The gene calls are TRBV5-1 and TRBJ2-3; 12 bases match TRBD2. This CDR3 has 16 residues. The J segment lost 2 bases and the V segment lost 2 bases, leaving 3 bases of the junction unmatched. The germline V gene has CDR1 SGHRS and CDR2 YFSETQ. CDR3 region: CASSFRLAGATDTQYF. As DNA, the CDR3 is TGCGCCAGCAGCTTCAGACTAGCGGGGGCCACAGATACGCAGTATTTT. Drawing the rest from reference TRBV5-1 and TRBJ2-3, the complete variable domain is KAGVTQTPRYLIKTRGQQVTLSCSPISGHRSVSWYQQTPGQGLQFLFEYFSETQRNKGNFPGRFSGRQFSNSRSEMNVSTLELGDSALYLCASSFRLAGATDTQYFGPGTRLTVL.

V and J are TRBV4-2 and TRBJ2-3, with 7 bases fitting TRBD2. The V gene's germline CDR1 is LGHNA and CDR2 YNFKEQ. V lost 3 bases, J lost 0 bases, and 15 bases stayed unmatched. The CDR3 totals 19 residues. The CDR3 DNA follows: TGTGCCAGCAGCCAGGGCCCAGTCCTAGCGGTCTCTAGCACAGATACGCAGTATTTT. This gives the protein CASSQGPVLAVSSTDTQYF.

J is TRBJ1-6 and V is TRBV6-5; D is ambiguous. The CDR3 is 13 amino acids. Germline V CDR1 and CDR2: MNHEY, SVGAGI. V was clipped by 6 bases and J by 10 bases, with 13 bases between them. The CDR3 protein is CASRPAQSSPLHF. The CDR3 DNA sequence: TGTGCCAGCAGGCCCGCCCAGTCCTCACCCCTCCACTTT.

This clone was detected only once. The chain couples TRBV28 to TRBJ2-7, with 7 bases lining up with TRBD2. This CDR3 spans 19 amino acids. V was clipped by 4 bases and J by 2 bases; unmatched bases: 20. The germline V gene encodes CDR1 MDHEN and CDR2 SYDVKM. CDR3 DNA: TGTGCCAGCAGTTCGATACCAAAAAGAGCGGGACCCACCCCCTACGAGCAGTACTTC. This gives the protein CASSSIPKRAGPTPYEQYF.

This chain's CDR3 is CASSSGLAGGPYTQYF. The CDR3 region has the DNA TGTGCCAGCAGCTCCGGACTAGCGGGAGGGCCGTATACGCAGTATTTT. The rearrangement uses TRBV5-4 and TRBJ2-3, with TRBD2 matching 15 bases. The CDR3 is made up of 16 amino acids. Germline assignment: CDR1 SGHNT and CDR2 YYREEE (reference sequence). Trimming removed 3 bases from V and 7 bases from J; junction bases left unmatched: 6. The full variable domain, with the rest looked up from reference TRBV5-4 and TRBJ2-3, is ETGVTQSPTHLIKTRGQQVTLRCSSQSGHNTVSWYQQALGQGPQFIFQYYREEENGRGNFPPRFSGLQFPNYSSELNVNALELDDSALYLCASSSGLAGGPYTQYFGPGTRLTVL.

CDR3 DNA sequence: TGTGCCAGCAAAAAAGGGGGCGCGTATCAGCCCCAGCATTTT. The encoded protein is CASKKGGAYQPQHF. The chain links TRBV2 to TRBJ1-5; 7 positions match TRBD1. Germline V gene sequence: CDR1 SNHLY, CDR2 FYNNEI. J gave up 5 bases and V 7 bases, and 8 bases lay outside the gene matches. The CDR3 extends over 14 amino acids. The variable domain in full, completed from reference TRBV2 and TRBJ1-5, reads EPEVTQTPSHQVTQMGQEVILRCVPISNHLYFYWYRQILGQKVEFLVSFYNNEISEKSEIFDDQFSVERPDGSNFTLKIRSTKLEDSAMYFCASKKGGAYQPQHFGDGTRLSIL.

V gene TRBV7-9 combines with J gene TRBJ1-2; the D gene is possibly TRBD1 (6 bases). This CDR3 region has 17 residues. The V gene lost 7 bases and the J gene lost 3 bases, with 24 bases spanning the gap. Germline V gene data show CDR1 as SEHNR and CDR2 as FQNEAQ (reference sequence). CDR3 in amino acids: CASNQQGAKPPYYGYTF. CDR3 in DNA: TGTGCCAGCAACCAACAGGGAGCAAAGCCCCCCTACTATGGCTACACCTTC.

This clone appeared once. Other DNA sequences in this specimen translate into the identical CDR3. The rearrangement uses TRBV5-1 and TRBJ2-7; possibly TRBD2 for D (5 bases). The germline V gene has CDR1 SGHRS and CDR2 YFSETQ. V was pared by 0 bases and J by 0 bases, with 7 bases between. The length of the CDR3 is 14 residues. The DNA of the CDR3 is TGCGCCAGCAGCTTGGTGGCGGGCTCCTACGAGCAGTACTTC. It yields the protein CASSLVAGSYEQYF.

CDR3 in DNA: TGTGCCAGCAGCACCGGACAGGGTTGGAATCAGCCCCAGCATTTT. It is translated as CASSTGQGWNQPQHF. The J gene is TRBJ1-5, the V gene TRBV5-8, with 8 positions matching TRBD1. CDR1 is SGHTS, CDR2 YDEGEE, per germline. V lost 4 bases, J lost 4 bases, and 7 bases stayed unmatched. This CDR3 is built from 15 residues.

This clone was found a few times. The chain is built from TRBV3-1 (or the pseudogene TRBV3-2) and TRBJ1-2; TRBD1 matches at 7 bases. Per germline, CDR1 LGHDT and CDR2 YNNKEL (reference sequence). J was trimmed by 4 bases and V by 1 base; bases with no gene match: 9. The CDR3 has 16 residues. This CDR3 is CASSQVWRGPVYGYTF. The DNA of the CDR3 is TGTGCCAGCAGCCAAGTTTGGAGGGGGCCAGTCTATGGCTACACCTTC.